Sequencing of this TCR beta chain was carried out in a study of cytomegalovirus exposure and HLA in healthy donors. Both 60 Vbeta primers and 13 Jbeta primers went into the PCR. Sequencing was performed with immunoSEQ multiplex PCR; in TCRdb, only in-frame clones are kept and a portion is missing. The table has approximately 91,000 clones, under 75% seen once. V was pared by 8 bases and J by 2 bases, with 5 bases of the junction left unmatched. Germline loops: CDR1 SGHAT, CDR2 FQNNGV. The CDR3 length is 13 residues. This receptor was obtained from a female donor in good health and CMV-seronegative. This rearrangement joins TRBV11-2 to TRBJ2-5, with 7 bases that match TRBD1. Sequenced material: PBMCs. The CDR3 protein is CASQGEDQETQYF. Written as DNA, the CDR3 is TGTGCCAGCCAGGGGGAAGATCAAGAGACCCAGTACTTC.